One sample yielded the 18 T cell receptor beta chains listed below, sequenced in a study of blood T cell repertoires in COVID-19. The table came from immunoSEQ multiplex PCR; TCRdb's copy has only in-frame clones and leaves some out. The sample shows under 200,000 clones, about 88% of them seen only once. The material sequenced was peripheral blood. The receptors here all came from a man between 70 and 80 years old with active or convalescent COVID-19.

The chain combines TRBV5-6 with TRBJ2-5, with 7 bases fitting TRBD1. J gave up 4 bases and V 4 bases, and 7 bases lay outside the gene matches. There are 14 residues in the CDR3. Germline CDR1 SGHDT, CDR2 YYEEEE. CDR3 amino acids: CASSLQGSVETQYF. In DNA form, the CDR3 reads TGTGCCAGCAGCCTACAGGGGTCGGTAGAGACCCAGTACTTC.

Written as DNA, the CDR3 is TGCAGCGTCACCCCCGGGGGGGACACCGGGGAGCTGTTTTTT. Protein sequence: CSVTPGGDTGELFF. The chain is built from TRBV29-1 and TRBJ2-2; 8 bases are a match to TRBD2. CDR3 length equals 14 residues. V lost 6 bases to trimming and J lost 3 bases; unmatched junction nucleotides: 6. Germline CDR1 and CDR2: SQVTM and ANQGSEA.

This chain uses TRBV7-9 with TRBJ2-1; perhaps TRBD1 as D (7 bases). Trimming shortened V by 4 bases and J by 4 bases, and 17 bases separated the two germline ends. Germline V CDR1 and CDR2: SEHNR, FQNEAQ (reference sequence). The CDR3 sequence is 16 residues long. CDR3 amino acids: CASSSQPGGLYNEQFF. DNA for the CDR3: TGTGCCAGCAGCTCACAACCAGGGGGGTTATACAATGAGCAGTTCTTC.

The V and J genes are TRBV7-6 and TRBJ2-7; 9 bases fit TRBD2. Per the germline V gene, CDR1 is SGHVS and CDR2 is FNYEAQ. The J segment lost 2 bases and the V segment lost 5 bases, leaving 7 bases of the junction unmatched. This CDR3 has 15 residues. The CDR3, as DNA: TGTGCCAGCAGCCCCCGACTAGCGGTTGCCTACGAGCAGTACTTC. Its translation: CASSPRLAVAYEQYF.

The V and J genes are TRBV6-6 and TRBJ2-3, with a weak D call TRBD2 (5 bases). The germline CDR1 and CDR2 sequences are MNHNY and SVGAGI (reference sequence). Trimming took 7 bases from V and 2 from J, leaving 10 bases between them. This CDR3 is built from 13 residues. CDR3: CASTSGNTDTQYF. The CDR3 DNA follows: TGTGCCAGCACCAGCGGAAACACAGATACGCAGTATTTT.

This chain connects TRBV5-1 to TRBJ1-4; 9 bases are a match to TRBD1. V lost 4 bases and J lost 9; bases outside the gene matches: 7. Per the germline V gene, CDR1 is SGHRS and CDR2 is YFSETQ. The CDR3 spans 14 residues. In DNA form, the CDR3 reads TGCGCCAGCAGCCCAGGGACAGGGAATCAAAAACTGTTTTTT. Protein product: CASSPGTGNQKLFF.

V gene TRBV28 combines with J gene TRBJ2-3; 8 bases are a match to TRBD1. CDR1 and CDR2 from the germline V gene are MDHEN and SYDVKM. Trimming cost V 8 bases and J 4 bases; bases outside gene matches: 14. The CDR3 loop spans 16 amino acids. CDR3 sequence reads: CASFQGARPLADTQYF. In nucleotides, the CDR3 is TGTGCCAGCTTCCAGGGGGCGCGGCCTTTGGCAGATACGCAGTATTTT. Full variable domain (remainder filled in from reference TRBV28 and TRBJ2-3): DVKVTQSSRYLVKRTGEKVFLECVQDMDHENMFWYRQDPGLGLRLIYFSYDVKMKEKGDIPEGYSVSREKKERFSLILESASTNQTSMYLCASFQGARPLADTQYFGPGTRLTVL.

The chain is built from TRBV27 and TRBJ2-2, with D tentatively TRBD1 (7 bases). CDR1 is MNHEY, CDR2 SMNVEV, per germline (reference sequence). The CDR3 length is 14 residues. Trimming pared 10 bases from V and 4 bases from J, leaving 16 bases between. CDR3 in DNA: TGTGCCACCCAGGAGGGACAGAGCACCGGGGAGCTGTTTTTT. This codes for CATQEGQSTGELFF.

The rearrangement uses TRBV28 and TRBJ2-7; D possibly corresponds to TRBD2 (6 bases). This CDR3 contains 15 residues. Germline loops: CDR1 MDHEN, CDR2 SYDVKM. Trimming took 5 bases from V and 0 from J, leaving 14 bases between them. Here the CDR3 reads CASSQTGTFSYEQYF. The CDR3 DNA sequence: TGTGCCAGCAGTCAAACCGGGACTTTCTCCTACGAGCAGTACTTC.

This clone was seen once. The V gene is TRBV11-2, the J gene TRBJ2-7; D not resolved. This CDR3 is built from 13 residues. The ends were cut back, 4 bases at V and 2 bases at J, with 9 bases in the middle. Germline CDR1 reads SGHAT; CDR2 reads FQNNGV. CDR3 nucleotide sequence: TGTGCCAGCAGCTCGACTCTTGCCTACGAGCAGTACTTC. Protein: CASSSTLAYEQYF.

CDR3 DNA sequence: TGTGCCAGCAGCTCTGCTGGTCAGGCCCTCTACGAGCAGTACTTC. Translating it yields CASSSAGQALYEQYF. This chain connects TRBV11-2 to TRBJ2-7; D is ambiguous. CDR1 is SGHAT and CDR2 is FQNNGV in the germline V gene. CDR3 size: 15 residues. Trimming took off 4 bases at V and 3 bases at J, with 16 bases between the two ends. The full variable domain, in which reference TRBV11-2 and TRBJ2-7 provide the parts outside the CDR3, is EAGVAQSPRYKIIEKRQSVAFWCNPISGHATLYWYQQILGQGPKLLIQFQNNGVVDDSQLPKDRFSAERLKGVDSTLKIQPAKLEDSAVYLCASSSAGQALYEQYFGPGTRLTVT.

CDR3 nucleotides: TGCGCCAGCAGTACGGCGGGGGAGACCCAGTACTTC. Amino acid sequence: CASSTAGETQYF. This chain uses TRBV10-1 with TRBJ2-5, with D possibly matching TRBD2 (6 bases). Trimming removed 5 bases at V and 5 bases at J, with 9 bases between. Germline assignment: CDR1 WNHNN and CDR2 SYGVQD (reference sequence). The CDR3 sequence is 12 residues long.

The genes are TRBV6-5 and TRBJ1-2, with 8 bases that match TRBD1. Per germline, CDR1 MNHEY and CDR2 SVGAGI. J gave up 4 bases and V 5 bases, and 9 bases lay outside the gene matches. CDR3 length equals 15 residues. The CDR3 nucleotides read TGTGCCAGCAGTAGACAGGGGTTAGGGGGCTATGGCTACACCTTC. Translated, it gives CASSRQGLGGYGYTF.

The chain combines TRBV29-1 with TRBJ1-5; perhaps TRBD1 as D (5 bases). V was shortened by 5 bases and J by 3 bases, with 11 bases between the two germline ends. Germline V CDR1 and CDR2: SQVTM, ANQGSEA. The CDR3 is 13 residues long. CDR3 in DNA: TGCAGCGTTTCCCAGGGTACCAATCAGCCCCAGCATTTT. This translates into CSVSQGTNQPQHF.

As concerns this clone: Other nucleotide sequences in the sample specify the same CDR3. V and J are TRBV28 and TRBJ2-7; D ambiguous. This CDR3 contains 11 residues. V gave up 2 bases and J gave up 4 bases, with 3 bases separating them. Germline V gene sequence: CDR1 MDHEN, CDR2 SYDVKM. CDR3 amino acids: CASSLRYEQYF. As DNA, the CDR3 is TGTGCCAGCAGTTTACGGTACGAGCAGTACTTC. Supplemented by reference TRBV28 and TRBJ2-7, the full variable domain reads DVKVTQSSRYLVKRTGEKVFLECVQDMDHENMFWYRQDPGLGLRLIYFSYDVKMKEKGDIPEGYSVSREKKERFSLILESASTNQTSMYLCASSLRYEQYFGPGTRLTVT.

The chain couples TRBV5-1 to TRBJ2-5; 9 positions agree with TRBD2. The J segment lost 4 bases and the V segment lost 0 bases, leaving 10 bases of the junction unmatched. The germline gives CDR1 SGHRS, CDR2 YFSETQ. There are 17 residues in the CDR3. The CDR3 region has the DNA TGCGCCAGCAGCTTGGCGGCTAGCGGGATGCTGGGAGAGACCCAGTACTTC. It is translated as CASSLAASGMLGETQYF.

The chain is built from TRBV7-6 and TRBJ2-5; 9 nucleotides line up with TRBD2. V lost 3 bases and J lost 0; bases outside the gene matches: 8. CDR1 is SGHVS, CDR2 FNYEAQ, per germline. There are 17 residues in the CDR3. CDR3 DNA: TGTGCCAGCAGCTTGGTTGGGGCGGGGGGGTACCAAGAGACCCAGTACTTC. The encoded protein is CASSLVGAGGYQETQYF.

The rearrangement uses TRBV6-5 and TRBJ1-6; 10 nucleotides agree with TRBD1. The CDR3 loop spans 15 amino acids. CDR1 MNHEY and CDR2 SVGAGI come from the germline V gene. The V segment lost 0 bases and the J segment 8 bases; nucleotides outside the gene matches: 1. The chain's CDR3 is CASSYSGTGDSPLHF. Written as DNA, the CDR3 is TGTGCCAGCAGTTACTCGGGGACAGGGGATTCACCCCTCCACTTT.